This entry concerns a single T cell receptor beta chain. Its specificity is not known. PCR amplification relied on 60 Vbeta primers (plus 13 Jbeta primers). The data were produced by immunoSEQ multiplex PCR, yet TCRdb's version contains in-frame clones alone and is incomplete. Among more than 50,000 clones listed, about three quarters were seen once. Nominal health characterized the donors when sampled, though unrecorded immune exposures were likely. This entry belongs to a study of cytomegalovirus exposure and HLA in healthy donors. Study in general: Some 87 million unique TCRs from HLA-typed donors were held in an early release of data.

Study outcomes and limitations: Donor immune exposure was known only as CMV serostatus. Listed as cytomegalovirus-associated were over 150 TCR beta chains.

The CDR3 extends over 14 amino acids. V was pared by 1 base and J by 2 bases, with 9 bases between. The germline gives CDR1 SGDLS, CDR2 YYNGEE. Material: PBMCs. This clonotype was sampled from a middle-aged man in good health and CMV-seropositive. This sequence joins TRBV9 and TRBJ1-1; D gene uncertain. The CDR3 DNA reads TGTGCCAGCAGCGTAAGCCAATTTAACACTGAAGCTTTCTTT. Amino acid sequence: CASSVSQFNTEAFF.